This T cell receptor beta chain was identified during a study of T cell repertoires in cytomegalovirus infection. At the level of the study: Matching HLA type, along with CMV infection, was indicated by public TCR beta signatures. Study-wide results and caveats: CMV-specific TCR beta clonotypes restricted by HLA-C dominated the ex vivo response. Cumulative frequency (of public TCR beta family members) identified carriers of CMV plus the relevant HLA.

Looked up from germline, CDR1 is SEHNR and CDR2 is FQNEAQ (reference sequence). This CDR3 region has 15 residues. The V gene end was trimmed by 4 bases and the J gene end by 6 bases; junction bases not matched to a gene: 9. Ten or more counts support this clonotype. Its specificity is not known. MiXCR was run by TCRdb on the reads, yielding one entry per CDR3 protein. Of approximately 500,000 distinct CDR3 sequences in the sample, 16% are singletons; the top ten hold 20% to 30%. The sequencing sample was made of CD8+ T cells from PBMCs. The rearrangement links TRBV7-9 to TRBJ2-3; 8 bases fit TRBD2. This clonotype was sampled from a human donor in good health (CMV status not recorded). Some clones in this sample may be carry-over from other donors' samples. The CDR3 DNA reads TGTGCCAGCAGCTGGTTAGCGGGAACTACGGATACGCAGTATTTT. Its protein is CASSWLAGTTDTQYF.